These T cell receptor beta chains were read from a single sample in a study of T cells after yellow fever vaccination. TCRdb used MiXCR to reprocess the 5' RACE reads, holding one entry per CDR3 protein. The profile shows roughly 520,000 distinct CDR3 sequences, just over 20% of them singletons. Sequences were derived from PBMCs, sampled roughly 20 days after the first yellow fever vaccination. The receptors derive from a man between 18 and 29 years old who received the YFV17D yellow fever vaccine. Each CDR3 is given with its conserved first and last residue. A D gene is named only where the DNA matches it firmly. Part of the rows lack a size; the others show once, few, many or a class for expanded clones.

CDR3aa: CASSQDRSVPNTEAFF
CDR3nt: TGCGCCAGCAGCCAAGATCGTTCAGTCCCGAACACTGAAGCTTTCTTT
j_gene: TRBJ1-1
d_gene: -
len: 16
abundance: -
v_gene: TRBV4-1

CDR3aa: CSGTFDREDEAFF
CDR3nt: TGCAGCGGGACATTTGACAGGGAAGATGAAGCTTTCTTT
j_gene: TRBJ1-1
d_gene: TRBD1
len: 13
abundance: few
v_gene: TRBV29-1

CDR3aa: CAIKQPGQGTDTQYF
CDR3nt: TGTGCCATCAAACAGCCGGGACAGGGCACAGATACGCAGTATTTT
j_gene: TRBJ2-3
d_gene: TRBD1
len: 15
abundance: -
v_gene: TRBV10-3

CDR3aa: CASSLTSSGDETQYF
CDR3nt: TGCGCCAGCAGCTTGACGAGTAGCGGGGATGAGACCCAGTACTTC
j_gene: TRBJ2-5
d_gene: TRBD2
len: 15
abundance: -
v_gene: TRBV5-1

CDR3aa: CASSRQGDNSPLHF
CDR3nt: TGCGCCAGCAGTCGGCAGGGAGATAATTCACCCCTCCACTTT
j_gene: TRBJ1-6
d_gene: -
len: 14
abundance: few
v_gene: TRBV5-1

CDR3aa: CATSREAGNSPLHF
CDR3nt: TGTGCCACCAGCAGAGAAGCGGGCAATTCACCCCTCCACTTT
j_gene: TRBJ1-6
d_gene: -
len: 14
abundance: -
v_gene: TRBV15

CDR3aa: CSARGPPRLAEAFF
CDR3nt: TGCAGTGCTAGGGGACCCCCCCGGCTCGCTGAAGCTTTCTTT
j_gene: TRBJ1-1
d_gene: -
len: 14
abundance: -
v_gene: TRBV20-1

CDR3aa: CASSLLGIRYEQYF
CDR3nt: TGTGCCAGCAGCTTGTTGGGAATTCGCTACGAGCAGTACTTC
j_gene: TRBJ2-7
d_gene: -
len: 14
abundance: -
v_gene: TRBV7-2

CDR3aa: CASSVGGADSQETQYF
CDR3nt: TGTGCCAGCAGCGTAGGCGGGGCGGACAGTCAAGAGACCCAGTACTTC
j_gene: TRBJ2-5
d_gene: -
len: 16
abundance: -
v_gene: TRBV9

CDR3aa: CASSPGVLNTGELFF
CDR3nt: TGTGCCAGCAGCCCGGGGGTTTTAAACACCGGGGAGCTGTTTTTT
j_gene: TRBJ2-2
d_gene: -
len: 15
abundance: -
v_gene: TRBV7-9

CDR3aa: CATSRDWGNTGELFF
CDR3nt: TGTGCCACCAGCAGAGATTGGGGTAACACCGGGGAGCTGTTTTTT
j_gene: TRBJ2-2
d_gene: -
len: 15
abundance: few
v_gene: TRBV15

CDR3aa: CASSLVQGTPEAFF
CDR3nt: TGTGCCAGCAGCTTAGTCCAGGGGACCCCTGAAGCTTTCTTT
j_gene: TRBJ1-1
d_gene: -
len: 14
abundance: -
v_gene: TRBV7-2

CDR3aa: CAILAGNEQFF
CDR3nt: TGTGCCATCCTAGCCGGGAATGAGCAGTTCTTC
j_gene: TRBJ2-1
d_gene: -
len: 11
abundance: -
v_gene: TRBV12-3/TRBV12-4

CDR3aa: CASSQRQGEGGGYTF
CDR3nt: TGCGCCAGCAGCCAGAGACAGGGAGAAGGCGGGGGCTACACCTTC
j_gene: TRBJ1-2
d_gene: TRBD1
len: 15
abundance: few
v_gene: TRBV4-3

CDR3aa: CSARVFSEAYEQYF
CDR3nt: TGCAGTGCTAGAGTTTTCAGTGAGGCCTACGAGCAGTACTTC
j_gene: TRBJ2-7
d_gene: -
len: 14
abundance: few
v_gene: TRBV20-1

CDR3aa: CASKEGQGLNSPLHF
CDR3nt: TGCGCCAGCAAGGAGGGACAGGGCCTTAATTCACCCCTCCACTTT
j_gene: TRBJ1-6
d_gene: TRBD1
len: 15
abundance: few
v_gene: TRBV4-3

CDR3aa: CSASQNLRDGYTF
CDR3nt: TGCAGTGCTTCACAGAATTTGAGGGATGGCTACACCTTC
j_gene: TRBJ1-2
d_gene: -
len: 13
abundance: few
v_gene: TRBV20-1

CDR3aa: CASSYAGTLAYEQYF
CDR3nt: TGTGCCAGCAGTTACGCCGGGACACTGGCCTACGAGCAGTACTTC
j_gene: TRBJ2-7
d_gene: -
len: 15
abundance: few
v_gene: TRBV6-5

CDR3aa: CASSLARHQETQYF
CDR3nt: TGTGCCAGCAGTTTGGCACGGCACCAAGAGACCCAGTACTTC
j_gene: TRBJ2-5
d_gene: -
len: 14
abundance: -
v_gene: TRBV27

CDR3aa: CASTGSTYTDTQYF
CDR3nt: TGTGCCAGCACCGGCAGTACCTACACAGATACGCAGTATTTT
j_gene: TRBJ2-3
d_gene: -
len: 14
abundance: -
v_gene: TRBV12-3/TRBV12-4

CDR3aa: CASSSFPKGRGELFF
CDR3nt: TGTGCCAGCAGCTCATTCCCGAAGGGAAGGGGGGAGCTGTTTTTT
j_gene: TRBJ2-2
d_gene: -
len: 15
abundance: -
v_gene: TRBV11-2

CDR3aa: CASSLAVPEQYF
CDR3nt: TGTGCCAGCAGCTTAGCGGTCCCCGAGCAGTACTTC
j_gene: TRBJ2-7
d_gene: -
len: 12
abundance: -
v_gene: TRBV7-9

CDR3aa: CSAGQVIGEKLFF
CDR3nt: TGCAGCGCCGGACAGGTTATTGGTGAAAAACTGTTTTTT
j_gene: TRBJ1-4
d_gene: TRBD1
len: 13
abundance: -
v_gene: TRBV29-1

CDR3aa: CSVEAPKRGRADTQYF
CDR3nt: TGCAGCGTTGAAGCCCCAAAGCGGGGGAGAGCAGATACGCAGTATTTT
j_gene: TRBJ2-3
d_gene: TRBD2
len: 16
abundance: -
v_gene: TRBV29-1

CDR3aa: CASSYLAGGSYNEQFF
CDR3nt: TGTGCCAGCAGTTACCTAGCGGGGGGCTCCTACAATGAGCAGTTCTTC
j_gene: TRBJ2-1
d_gene: TRBD2
len: 16
abundance: -
v_gene: TRBV6-5

CDR3aa: CSAHTSGQIF
CDR3nt: TGCAGTGCCCATACTTCGGGACAAATCTTC
j_gene: TRBJ2-1
d_gene: -
len: 10
abundance: few
v_gene: TRBV20-1

CDR3aa: CASRDRGDLFYEQYF
CDR3nt: TGTGCCAGCAGAGACAGGGGGGACCTATTCTACGAGCAGTACTTC
j_gene: TRBJ2-7
d_gene: TRBD1
len: 15
abundance: -
v_gene: TRBV7-8

CDR3aa: CASSLSGGAETQYF
CDR3nt: TGTGCCAGCAGCTTATCGGGAGGCGCAGAGACCCAGTACTTC
j_gene: TRBJ2-5
d_gene: TRBD2
len: 14
abundance: -
v_gene: TRBV7-3

CDR3aa: CASSSGQTLWNEQFF
CDR3nt: TGCGCCAGCAGTAGCGGACAGACACTCTGGAATGAGCAGTTCTTC
j_gene: TRBJ2-1
d_gene: -
len: 15
abundance: few
v_gene: TRBV5-1

CDR3aa: CASSRTTSGGAPDTQYF
CDR3nt: TGTGCCAGCAGTCGAACGACTAGCGGGGGGGCCCCAGATACGCAGTATTTT
j_gene: TRBJ2-3
d_gene: TRBD2
len: 17
abundance: few
v_gene: TRBV12-3/TRBV12-4

CDR3aa: CASSEIWETQYF
CDR3nt: TGCGCCAGCAGCGAAATTTGGGAGACCCAGTACTTC
j_gene: TRBJ2-5
d_gene: -
len: 12
abundance: many
v_gene: TRBV5-1

CDR3aa: CASSLYSGQGDSYEQYF
CDR3nt: TGCGCCAGCAGCTTGTATTCGGGACAGGGGGATTCCTACGAGCAGTACTTC
j_gene: TRBJ2-7
d_gene: TRBD1
len: 17
abundance: few
v_gene: TRBV5-1

CDR3aa: CASSLGTTLAGNKDTQYF
CDR3nt: TGCGCCAGCAGCCTCGGGACCACGCTAGCGGGAAACAAAGATACGCAGTATTTT
j_gene: TRBJ2-3
d_gene: TRBD2
len: 18
abundance: few
v_gene: TRBV4-1

CDR3aa: CASSHPGQGAPNIQYF
CDR3nt: TGTGCCAGCAGCCACCCGGGACAGGGGGCGCCGAACATTCAGTACTTC
j_gene: TRBJ2-4
d_gene: TRBD1
len: 16
abundance: few
v_gene: TRBV6-1

CDR3aa: CASGASGAQETQYF
CDR3nt: TGCGCCTCAGGGGCTAGCGGGGCCCAAGAGACCCAGTACTTC
j_gene: TRBJ2-5
d_gene: TRBD2
len: 14
abundance: few
v_gene: TRBV5-1

CDR3aa: CASSFTGTGPFEQYF
CDR3nt: TGTGCCAGCAGCTTCACCGGGACAGGGCCTTTCGAGCAGTACTTC
j_gene: TRBJ2-7
d_gene: TRBD1
len: 15
abundance: -
v_gene: TRBV7-2

CDR3aa: CASSQAAGTYNSPLHF
CDR3nt: TGTGCCAGCAGCCAAGCCGCAGGAACTTATAATTCACCCCTCCACTTT
j_gene: TRBJ1-6
d_gene: -
len: 16
abundance: -
v_gene: TRBV4-2

CDR3aa: CATSDPGTVYGYTF
CDR3nt: TGTGCCACCAGTGATCCCGGGACAGTCTATGGCTACACCTTC
j_gene: TRBJ1-2
d_gene: TRBD1
len: 14
abundance: many
v_gene: TRBV24-1

CDR3aa: CASSQNLDRVEQFF
CDR3nt: TGCGCCAGCAGCCAAAACCTGGACAGGGTTGAGCAGTTCTTC
j_gene: TRBJ2-1
d_gene: TRBD1
len: 14
abundance: -
v_gene: TRBV4-3

CDR3aa: CATSRAGSSYNEQFF
CDR3nt: TGTGCCACCAGTCGGGCGGGGAGCTCCTACAATGAGCAGTTCTTC
j_gene: TRBJ2-1
d_gene: -
len: 15
abundance: -
v_gene: TRBV24-1

CDR3aa: CAWSPTVEAFF
CDR3nt: TGTGCCTGGAGTCCGACAGTTGAAGCTTTCTTT
j_gene: TRBJ1-1
d_gene: -
len: 11
abundance: few
v_gene: TRBV30

CDR3aa: CSVHESGNSGEAFF
CDR3nt: TGCAGCGTACATGAGTCGGGGAATAGCGGTGAAGCTTTCTTT
j_gene: TRBJ1-1
d_gene: -
len: 14
abundance: few
v_gene: TRBV29-1

CDR3aa: CSARHPLGREETQYF
CDR3nt: TGCAGTGCTAGACATCCCCTTGGCCGGGAGGAGACCCAGTACTTC
j_gene: TRBJ2-5
d_gene: -
len: 15
abundance: few
v_gene: TRBV20-1

CDR3aa: CASSFRGTGPNQPQHF
CDR3nt: TGTGCCAGCAGCTTCAGAGGGACTGGGCCCAATCAGCCCCAGCATTTT
j_gene: TRBJ1-5
d_gene: -
len: 16
abundance: -
v_gene: TRBV5-6

CDR3aa: CATDGPSDTGELFF
CDR3nt: TGTGCCACCGACGGCCCCTCGGACACCGGGGAGCTGTTTTTT
j_gene: TRBJ2-2
d_gene: -
len: 14
abundance: few
v_gene: TRBV24-1

CDR3aa: CASSLGRAAEAFF
CDR3nt: TGTGCCAGCAGCTTGGGCAGGGCCGCTGAAGCTTTCTTT
j_gene: TRBJ1-1
d_gene: -
len: 13
abundance: few
v_gene: TRBV7-9

CDR3aa: CASSLLSTMTGNYEQYF
CDR3nt: TGTGCCAGCAGCTTATTATCGACGATGACAGGGAACTACGAGCAGTACTTC
j_gene: TRBJ2-7
d_gene: TRBD1
len: 17
abundance: few
v_gene: TRBV7-2

CDR3aa: CASSPGQRTDTQYF
CDR3nt: TGCGCCAGCAGCCCGGGACAGCGCACAGATACGCAGTATTTT
j_gene: TRBJ2-3
d_gene: TRBD1
len: 14
abundance: few
v_gene: TRBV5-1

CDR3aa: CSARDRVTGLYNEQFF
CDR3nt: TGCAGTGCTAGAGATCGTGTAACAGGGCTCTACAATGAGCAGTTCTTC
j_gene: TRBJ2-1
d_gene: -
len: 16
abundance: -
v_gene: TRBV20-1